What follows are 11 T cell receptor beta chains derived from one specimen sequenced in a study of PD-1 and CTLA-4 blockade in melanoma. This table comes from immunoSEQ multiplex PCR, and its TCRdb copy is limited to in-frame clones, with some not included. The sample carries tens of thousands of clones, 91% recorded once. Material: CD8+ T cells from peripheral blood, obtained from a patient given anti-PD-1 treatment. These receptor sequences come from a human donor with melanoma.

This clone is medium-sized within its sample. This chain connects TRBV6-5 to TRBJ2-1, with TRBD1 matching over 8 bases. The germline V gene encodes CDR1 MNHEY and CDR2 SVGAGI. Trimming cost V 8 bases and J 4 bases; bases outside gene matches: 4. This CDR3 contains 13 residues. CDR3 amino acids: CASAGQVYNEQFF. CDR3 bases: TGTGCCAGCGCGGGACAGGTTTACAATGAGCAGTTCTTC.

The chain uses TRBV6-5 and TRBJ2-7; TRBD2 agrees at 16 bases. The junction had 6 bases not matched to a gene; V was cut back by 7 bases and J by 6 bases. The CDR3 covers 15 residues. CDR1 MNHEY and CDR2 SVGAGI come from the germline V gene. The CDR3 coding sequence is TGTGCCAGCACGGGACTAGCGGGAGGGCCCTCCGAGCAGTACTTC. Translating it yields CASTGLAGGPSEQYF.

V gene TRBV7-9 combines with J gene TRBJ1-4, with D uncertain. Germline loops: CDR1 SEHNR, CDR2 FQNEAQ (reference sequence). Trimming left V 2 bases short and J 5 bases short, with 12 bases between. This CDR3 has 15 amino acids. The CDR3 DNA sequence: TGTGCCAGCAGCTTATCAGCAGGTGGAAATGAAAAACTGTTTTTT. Amino acid sequence: CASSLSAGGNEKLFF.

The chain carries TRBV10-3 and TRBJ1-4; D is possibly TRBD1 (6 bases). V was trimmed by 0 bases and J by 2 bases, leaving 13 bases between them. CDR1 is ENHRY and CDR2 is SYGVKD in the germline V gene. This CDR3 has 17 amino acids. The CDR3 sequence is CAISESRAGVTNEKLFF. The CDR3 region has the DNA TGTGCCATCAGTGAGTCGAGGGCAGGGGTGACTAATGAAAAACTGTTTTTT.

This chain links TRBV7-9 with TRBJ2-2; D is perhaps TRBD2 (6 bases). V lost 4 bases, J lost 3 bases, and 18 bases lay in between. Germline CDR1 and CDR2: SEHNR and FQNEAQ (reference sequence). CDR3 length: 17 residues. Here the CDR3 DNA reads TGTGCCAGCAGCTCTTCGGAGGGCGGGCTTTACACCGGGGAGCTGTTTTTT. Protein product: CASSSSEGGLYTGELFF.

This rearrangement joins TRBV28 to TRBJ2-7; 9 bases map to TRBD1. V lost 6 bases to trimming and J lost 6 bases; unmatched junction nucleotides: 6. Germline assignment: CDR1 MDHEN and CDR2 SYDVKM. The CDR3 consists of 13 residues. CDR3 DNA sequence: TGTGCCAGCAGGCTCGGGACAGGGACCGAGCAGTACTTC. Translated, it gives CASRLGTGTEQYF. The full variable domain, its missing parts supplied by reference TRBV28 and TRBJ2-7, is DVKVTQSSRYLVKRTGEKVFLECVQDMDHENMFWYRQDPGLGLRLIYFSYDVKMKEKGDIPEGYSVSREKKERFSLILESASTNQTSMYLCASRLGTGTEQYFGPGTRLTVT.

V and J are TRBV27 and TRBJ2-1; possible D gene TRBD2, 6 bases. CDR1 and CDR2 (germline): MNHEY, SMNVEV (reference sequence). The CDR3 is 16 residues long. Trimming pared 5 bases from V and 2 bases from J, leaving 16 bases between. CDR3 loop: CASSPTGTPPYNEQFF. The CDR3 coding sequence is TGTGCCAGCAGTCCCACCGGGACTCCACCCTACAATGAGCAGTTCTTC.

This chain links TRBV3-1 (or the pseudogene TRBV3-2) with TRBJ1-4; TRBD1 matches at 7 bases. V dropped 4 bases and J dropped 8; count of bases not matched to a gene: 7. CDR1 and CDR2 from the germline V gene are LGHDT and YNNKEL (reference sequence). The CDR3 has 14 residues. The CDR3 DNA sequence: TGTGCCAGCAGCCCCCGGGACAGAGACGAAAAACTGTTTTTT. Its protein product is CASSPRDRDEKLFF.

The J gene is TRBJ1-5, the V gene TRBV28; TRBD1 is a possible D gene (6 bases). Germline V CDR1 and CDR2: MDHEN, SYDVKM. Trimming left V 2 bases short and J 7 bases short, with 15 bases between. The CDR3 contains 15 residues. Here the CDR3 reads CASSLPGEGVQPQHF. CDR3 coding DNA: TGTGCCAGCAGTTTACCCGGGGAGGGGGTACAGCCCCAGCATTTT.

This clone was picked up a small number of times. The rearrangement joins TRBV5-4 to TRBJ2-7, with D uncertain. Trimming stripped 0 bases from V and 3 bases from J, with 4 bases between. CDR1 SGHNT and CDR2 YYREEE come from the germline V gene (reference sequence). This CDR3 is built from 12 residues. The CDR3: CASSLDGYEQYF. The CDR3 DNA reads TGTGCCAGCAGCTTGGACGGCTACGAGCAGTACTTC.

CDR3 nucleotide sequence: TGTGCCAGCACTTGGACAGGGGGGACCGGGGAGCTGTTTTTT. Translated: CASTWTGGTGELFF. The chain carries TRBV27 and TRBJ2-2, with TRBD1 matching over 10 bases. The CDR3 contains 14 residues. Germline V gene lookup returns CDR1 MNHEY and CDR2 SMNVEV (reference sequence). V was clipped by 7 bases and J by 5 bases; unmatched bases: 4.